Each of the 20 T cell receptor beta chains below was sequenced from the same sample in a study of T cells in Graves' hyperthyroidism and ophthalmopathy. Regions amplified from RNA transcripts were the TCR beta CDR3 regions. The TCR CDR3 first-round RT-PCR relied on the HTBI primer set. MiXCR, run by TCRdb on the multiplex PCR reads, gives a single entry per CDR3 protein. Among about 420,000 distinct CDR3 sequences listed, 15% to 19% were seen once. The specimen sequenced was blood. The receptors here all came from a woman under 30 with Graves' hyperthyroidism.

The rearrangement links TRBV29-1 to TRBJ2-5; TRBD2 agrees at 14 bases. With 7 bases clipped from V and 3 bases from J, the junction kept 1 base outside the gene matches. The CDR3 is 13 residues long. In germline, CDR1 is SQVTM, CDR2 ANQGSEA. The CDR3 sequence is CSGGLAGEETQYF. The CDR3 bases are TGCAGCGGGGGACTAGCGGGGGAAGAGACCCAGTACTTC.

The chain links TRBV20-1 to TRBJ2-5, with 9 bases matching TRBD1. Germline V lookup: CDR1 DFQATT, CDR2 SNEGSKA (reference sequence). This CDR3 region has 15 residues. J gave up 3 bases and V 4 bases, and 9 bases lay outside the gene matches. The CDR3 coding sequence is TGCAGTGCTATCCCCGGGACAGGGATTGAAGAGACCCAGTACTTC. Translating it yields CSAIPGTGIEETQYF.

The chain carries TRBV19 and TRBJ1-5; weak D call: TRBD1 (5 bases). Germline lookup yields CDR1 LNHDA and CDR2 SQIVND (reference sequence). Trimming took 2 bases from V and 16 from J, leaving 15 bases between them. The CDR3 loop spans 12 amino acids. The CDR3 region has the DNA TGTGCCAGTAGTATAACGGAGGGGCGCAACCATTTT. This translates into CASSITEGRNHF.

This clonotype showed up many times. The chain couples TRBV27 to TRBJ2-7; tentatively, D is TRBD1 or TRBD2 (5 bases each). The ends were cut back, 10 bases at V and 7 bases at J, with 23 bases in the middle. The germline V gene encodes CDR1 MNHEY and CDR2 SMNVEV (reference sequence). The CDR3 is 14 residues long. The CDR3 is CATFGLSGSGEQYF. The DNA of the CDR3 is TGTGCCACCTTTGGGTTGTCAGGGTCGGGGGAGCAGTACTTC.

This clonotype was observed at least ten times. V usage is TRBV5-1 and J usage is TRBJ2-5; 9 bases map to TRBD1. The CDR3 spans 15 residues. Germline V gene data show CDR1 as SGHRS and CDR2 as YFSETQ. J lost 5 bases, V lost 3 bases, and 8 bases had no gene match. This CDR3 reads CASSWLGQGGETQYF. The CDR3 DNA reads as TGCGCCAGCAGCTGGCTGGGACAGGGCGGGGAGACCCAGTACTTC. Drawing the rest from reference TRBV5-1 and TRBJ2-5, the complete variable domain is KAGVTQTPRYLIKTRGQQVTLSCSPISGHRSVSWYQQTPGQGLQFLFEYFSETQRNKGNFPGRFSGRQFSNSRSEMNVSTLELGDSALYLCASSWLGQGGETQYFGPGTRLLVL.

Many counts were recorded for this clonotype. The V gene is TRBV24-1, the J gene TRBJ2-2; 7 bases map to TRBD1. The CDR3 runs to 16 residues. Unmatched junction bases numbered 8, after V lost 3 bases and J lost 5 bases. CDR1 is KGHDR and CDR2 is SFDVKD in the germline V gene. CDR3 residues: CATSDANRGWTGELFF. CDR3 in DNA: TGTGCCACCAGTGATGCCAACAGGGGTTGGACCGGGGAGCTGTTTTTT.

This clonotype came up a few times. The chain joins TRBV12-3 or TRBV12-4 to TRBJ2-3; the D gene is possibly TRBD1 (6 bases). The CDR3 is 16 amino acids. Trimming took off 5 bases at V and 5 bases at J, with 20 bases between the two ends. The CDR3 is CASSPLGAGVGDTQYF. In DNA form, the CDR3 reads TGTGCCAGCAGTCCCCTCGGGGCAGGGGTCGGAGATACGCAGTATTTT.

The V call is TRBV10-1, the J call TRBJ2-2; 7 bases fit TRBD2. Trimming removed 7 bases from V and 5 bases from J; junction bases left unmatched: 10. Germline V CDR1 and CDR2: WNHNN, SYGVQD (reference sequence). The CDR3 extends over 15 amino acids. This CDR3 is CASNPLGEGTGELFF. The CDR3 region has the DNA TGCGCCAGCAATCCGCTGGGGGAGGGGACCGGGGAGCTGTTTTTT.

This chain uses TRBV5-1 with TRBJ2-3; TRBD1 might be the D (5 bases). V was cut by 1 base and J by 2 bases, with 14 bases left in between. Germline V gene lookup returns CDR1 SGHRS and CDR2 YFSETQ. This CDR3 spans 16 amino acids. CDR3 loop: CASSLFVTDYTDTQYF. The CDR3, as DNA: TGCGCCAGCAGCTTGTTCGTGACAGATTACACAGATACGCAGTATTTT.

This clonotype showed up many times. The chain couples TRBV13 to TRBJ1-2; D remains unclear. V gave up 5 bases and J gave up 8 bases, with 18 bases separating them. The CDR3 runs 14 residues. The V gene's germline CDR1 is PRHDT and CDR2 FYEKMQ (reference sequence). CDR3 nucleotide sequence: TGTGCCAGCAGCGTCGAGGGATTGTTGTGGGGCTACACCTTC. Translating it yields CASSVEGLLWGYTF.

This clonotype has at least ten counts. V and J are TRBV5-1 and TRBJ2-7, with TRBD1 matching over 10 bases. J was trimmed by 1 base and V by 2 bases; bases with no gene match: 6. CDR1 SGHRS and CDR2 YFSETQ come from the germline V gene. The CDR3 covers 16 residues. The CDR3 nucleotides read TGCGCCAGCAGCTTAGTCCGGGACAGGGGTTCCTACGAGCAGTACTTC. As protein: CASSLVRDRGSYEQYF.

This clonotype appeared many times. The rearrangement links TRBV6-1 to TRBJ2-6; a possible D gene is TRBD1 (6 bases). V lost 6 bases to trimming and J lost 2 bases, with 23 bases between them. The CDR3 spans 19 residues. Germline V lookup: CDR1 MNHNS, CDR2 SASEGT. This chain's CDR3 is CASSFSGLRGGTGANVLTF. CDR3 nucleotide sequence: TGTGCCAGCAGCTTTTCGGGTCTCCGAGGGGGAACTGGGGCCAACGTCCTGACTTTC.

This clonotype was recorded at least ten times. This rearrangement joins TRBV5-1 to TRBJ2-3; 11 nucleotides agree with TRBD2. Per germline, CDR1 SGHRS and CDR2 YFSETQ. This CDR3 has 16 amino acids. The J segment lost 4 bases and the V segment lost 4 bases, leaving 8 bases of the junction unmatched. The CDR3: CASSPPGLAVADTQYF. Written as DNA, the CDR3 is TGCGCCAGCAGCCCACCGGGACTAGCGGTAGCAGATACGCAGTATTTT.

This clonotype was seen at least ten times. Here the CDR3 reads CASSGGLAGYYEQYF. CDR3 sequence (DNA): TGCGCCAGCAGTGGGGGACTAGCGGGATACTACGAGCAGTACTTC. V is TRBV10-1 and J is TRBJ2-7; 13 nucleotides line up with TRBD2. Trimming cost V 4 bases and J 3 bases; bases outside gene matches: 3. This CDR3 contains 15 residues. Germline V gene sequence: CDR1 WNHNN, CDR2 SYGVQD (reference sequence).

In its sample, this clonotype was seen many times. J is TRBJ2-3 and V is TRBV30, with D perhaps being TRBD1 or TRBD2 (5 bases each). CDR1 and CDR2 from the germline V gene are GTSNPN and SVGIG (reference sequence). Trimming took 4 bases from V and 1 from J, leaving 15 bases between them. The CDR3 sequence is 15 residues long. Here the CDR3 DNA reads TGTGCCTGGAAGCAGGGAAGCGGACGCACAGATACGCAGTATTTT. It is translated as CAWKQGSGRTDTQYF.

The chain recombines TRBV5-1 with TRBJ2-3, with D uncertain. Trimming took off 0 bases at V and 4 bases at J, with 12 bases between the two ends. The germline V gene has CDR1 SGHRS and CDR2 YFSETQ. This CDR3 is built from 15 residues. CDR3 DNA: TGCGCCAGCAGCTTGGAGAACAGACCCCCAGATACGCAGTATTTT. Amino acids: CASSLENRPPDTQYF.

The rearrangement links TRBV5-5 to TRBJ2-7, with D possibly being TRBD1 (5 bases). Looked up from germline, CDR1 is SGHKS and CDR2 is YYEKEE (reference sequence). Trimming left V 4 bases short and J 3 bases short, with 20 bases between. This CDR3 comprises 16 residues. This CDR3 is CASSLNPDRTLYEQYF. The CDR3 nucleotides are TGTGCCAGCAGCCTAAACCCGGATCGGACACTCTACGAGCAGTACTTC.

This clonotype was counted at least ten times. The V gene is TRBV12-3 or TRBV12-4, the J gene TRBJ2-3; 7 nucleotides agree with TRBD1. This CDR3 region has 16 residues. V dropped 7 bases and J dropped 0; count of bases not matched to a gene: 10. This CDR3 is CASTHHRDRSTDTQYF. CDR3 sequence (DNA): TGTGCCAGCACCCATCACCGGGACAGAAGCACAGATACGCAGTATTTT.

This clonotype was counted many times. CDR3 sequence reads: CSARARANEQFF. CDR3 DNA sequence: TGCAGTGCTAGGGCGCGGGCGAATGAGCAGTTCTTC. The chain links TRBV20-1 to TRBJ2-1, with a possible D match to TRBD2 (5 bases). Germline CDR1 and CDR2: DFQATT and SNEGSKA (reference sequence). The CDR3 extends over 12 amino acids. Trimming took 3 bases from V and 7 from J, leaving 10 bases between them.

This clonotype was observed a single time. The chain has TRBV3-1 and TRBJ1-1; D gene ambiguous. In germline, CDR1 is LGHDT, CDR2 YNNKEL (reference sequence). The CDR3 is made up of 15 amino acids. The V gene lost 1 base and the J gene lost 2 bases, with 11 bases spanning the gap. The CDR3, as DNA: TGTGCCAGCAGCCAAGTCCACGACGTCAACACTGAAGCTTTCTTT. Translating gives CASSQVHDVNTEAFF. Drawing the rest from reference TRBV3-1 and TRBJ1-1, the complete variable domain is DTAVSQTPKYLVTQMGNDKSIKCEQNLGHDTMYWYKQDSKKFLKIMFSYNNKELIINETVPNRFSPKSPDKAHLNLHINSLELGDSAVYFCASSQVHDVNTEAFFGQGTRLTVV.